This passage covers 29 T cell receptor beta chains from one sample sequenced in a study of naive and memory T cell subsets (TCRdb year 2017). No antigen has been assigned to these receptors. Beyond this particular receptor, the publication reports: A few larger clonotypes were present in naive repertoires, especially CD8 naive repertoires, and these clonotypes were possibly memory cells re-expressing CD45RA.

The method was UMI-ligation and nested PCR. Sequenced using an Illumina MiSeq. An equimolar mix of two oligonucleotides covering both TRBC1 and TRBC2 was used as the beta constant-region primer. Four rounds of PCR were used to amplify ligated cDNA, with nested alpha and beta constant-region primers being used together with the SP2 primer. The raw public data were reprocessed by TCRdb itself: fastp quality trimming at Q25, MiXCR clonotype calling, in-frame beta chains only. CDR3 protein duplicates are merged, each entry listing the most common genes and DNA. For this sample there are roughly 100,000 distinct CDR3 sequences; more than 12% appear just once. Around 2.8% of the sample goes to the ten largest clones. Sample: naive CD8+ T cells from blood. The cell subset or site label corresponds to: naive T cells, CD45RA high CD27+. The receptors shown here come from a human donor in good health.

This clonotype occurred a few times. This chain links TRBV29-1 with TRBJ2-1; D ambiguous. This CDR3 has 15 amino acids. CDR1 and CDR2 from the germline V gene are SQVTM and ANQGSEA. Between the trimmed V and J ends, which lost 1 base and 0 bases, there was a span of 10 bases. CDR3 amino acids: CSVEGTLSSYNEQFF. The DNA of the CDR3 is TGCAGCGTTGAAGGCACGTTAAGCTCCTACAATGAGCAGTTCTTC.

J is TRBJ2-5 and V is TRBV7-9; D ambiguous. V was shortened by 1 base and J by 4 bases, with 10 bases between the two germline ends. CDR1 SEHNR and CDR2 FQNEAQ come from the germline V gene (reference sequence). The CDR3 contains 14 residues. The CDR3 loop is CASSLVSGGETQYF. Written as DNA, the CDR3 is TGTGCCAGCAGCTTAGTTTCGGGTGGAGAGACCCAGTACTTC.

This clonotype was counted between two and nine times. CDR3 amino acids: CASSQDLWANSGNTIYF. CDR3 sequence (DNA): TGTGCCAGCAGCCAAGATCTTTGGGCAAACTCTGGAAACACCATATATTTT. V usage is TRBV3-1 and J usage is TRBJ1-3; unclear D gene. This CDR3 comprises 17 residues. The germline gives CDR1 LGHDT, CDR2 YNNKEL (reference sequence). Trimming pared 0 bases from V and 0 bases from J, leaving 12 bases between.

About this clonotype itself: A much larger clone differs from this one at a single base, so this may be a read error. The chain combines TRBV20-1 with TRBJ2-1; 13 bases fit TRBD2. The CDR3 has 14 amino acids. Per the germline V gene, CDR1 is DFQATT and CDR2 is SNEGSKA (reference sequence). Unmatched junction bases numbered 5, after V lost 5 bases and J lost 7 bases. The CDR3 DNA sequence: TGCAGTGCTTGGGAACTAGCGGGAGGGAATGAGCAGTTCTTC. It translates to CSAWELAGGNEQFF.

This clonotype was counted a few times. V and J are TRBV7-8 and TRBJ2-7; D assignment may be TRBD1 or TRBD2 (6 bases each). V was clipped by 8 bases and J by 3 bases, with 11 bases between them. This CDR3 is built from 12 residues. The germline V gene has CDR1 SGHVS and CDR2 FQNEAQ. DNA of the CDR3: TGTGCCAGCGGGGGGCAAAACTACGAGCAGTACTTC. Amino acids: CASGGQNYEQYF.

There are many counts of this clonotype. The chain carries TRBV29-1 and TRBJ2-5; a possible D gene is TRBD1 (6 bases). Deletions cut 5 bases from V and 4 bases from J, with 14 bases between. The germline V gene has CDR1 SQVTM and CDR2 ANQGSEA. CDR3 length: 13 residues. CDR3 sequence reads: CSVLTGFTETQYF. CDR3 in DNA: TGCAGCGTTCTTACAGGGTTTACAGAGACCCAGTACTTC.

The chain recombines TRBV4-2 with TRBJ2-4; TRBD1 agrees at 7 bases. The J segment lost 0 bases and the V segment lost 0 bases, leaving 14 bases of the junction unmatched. This CDR3 has 20 residues. Germline lookup yields CDR1 LGHNA and CDR2 YNFKEQ. The CDR3 protein is CASSQEEPGQLLIAKNIQYF. The CDR3 bases are TGTGCCAGCAGCCAAGAAGAACCGGGACAGCTCCTTATAGCCAAAAACATTCAGTACTTC.

The CDR3 reads CASSASGRVSYNEQFF. CDR3 coding DNA: TGTGCCAGCAGCGCTAGCGGGAGGGTTTCCTACAATGAGCAGTTCTTC. The V gene is TRBV9, the J gene TRBJ2-1; 12 bases match TRBD2. The germline V gene encodes CDR1 SGDLS and CDR2 YYNGEE. This CDR3 region has 16 residues. The J segment lost 1 base and the V segment lost 3 bases, leaving 2 bases of the junction unmatched.

This chain connects TRBV19 to TRBJ2-1; TRBD1 agrees at 9 bases. V dropped 2 bases and J dropped 0; count of bases not matched to a gene: 8. CDR1 is LNHDA, CDR2 SQIVND, per germline (reference sequence). This CDR3 has 18 amino acids. In DNA, the CDR3 is TGTGCCAGTAGTATACGGACAGGGGTTGAGAGCTCCTACAATGAGCAGTTCTTC. This gives the protein CASSIRTGVESSYNEQFF.

The rearrangement joins TRBV6-1 to TRBJ2-1; a possible D gene is TRBD2 (7 bases). This CDR3 region has 15 residues. V lost 0 bases and J lost 4, with 10 bases in between. The germline V gene has CDR1 MNHNS and CDR2 SASEGT. DNA for the CDR3: TGTGCCAGCAGTGAAGCGAAGGGGGGGTACAATGAGCAGTTCTTC. This codes for CASSEAKGGYNEQFF.

This clonotype was picked up a small number of times. The J gene is TRBJ2-5, the V gene TRBV15, with TRBD2 identical over 12 bases. Germline CDR1 is LNHNV and CDR2 is YYDKDF (reference sequence). The CDR3 runs 15 residues. The V segment lost 4 bases and the J segment 2 bases; nucleotides outside the gene matches: 2. As DNA, the CDR3 is TGTGCCACCAGCAAGACTAGCGGGAGTCAAGAGACCCAGTACTTC. It codes for CATSKTSGSQETQYF.

The chain employs TRBV14 and TRBJ1-5, with D hard to call. Germline values: CDR1 SGHDN, CDR2 FVKESK. The CDR3 has 17 amino acids. Trimming removed 6 bases at V and 7 bases at J, with 25 bases between. The CDR3 nucleotides are TGTGCCAGCAGTCTTACGGACCCCCTAATGAGAGGGCAGCCCCAGCATTTT. Translated: CASSLTDPLMRGQPQHF.

This clonotype has more than one count but fewer than ten. The rearrangement uses TRBV27 and TRBJ2-1, with a possible D match to TRBD2 (5 bases). Germline-derived CDR1 and CDR2 are MNHEY and SMNVEV (reference sequence). Trimming pared 3 bases from V and 7 bases from J, leaving 13 bases between. The CDR3 extends over 14 amino acids. The CDR3 protein is CASSLITPGNEQFF. DNA of the CDR3: TGTGCCAGCAGTTTGATCACCCCGGGGAATGAGCAGTTCTTC.

The table lists this clonotype with a few counts. The chain employs TRBV9 and TRBJ2-4; D is unclear. The length of the CDR3 is 14 residues. Trimming pared 0 bases from V and 2 bases from J, leaving 6 bases between. CDR1 SGDLS and CDR2 YYNGEE come from the germline V gene. CDR3 DNA: TGTGCCAGCAGCGTAGTCGGAACCAAAAACATTCAGTACTTC. Its protein product is CASSVVGTKNIQYF.

This clonotype was detected a few times. The V gene is TRBV14, the J gene TRBJ2-7; a possible D gene is TRBD2 (5 bases). The CDR3 has 12 amino acids. Germline values: CDR1 SGHDN, CDR2 FVKESK. V shed 3 bases and J shed 3 bases, with 6 bases lying between them. DNA for the CDR3: TGTGCCAGCAGCCACGGAGGCTACGAGCAGTACTTC. Its translation: CASSHGGYEQYF.

This clonotype has just a few counts. This chain uses TRBV6-6 with TRBJ1-5; perhaps TRBD1 as D (6 bases). V lost 8 bases to trimming and J lost 5 bases, with 10 bases between them. This CDR3 is 12 amino acids long. CDR1 and CDR2 from the germline V gene are MNHNY and SVGAGI (reference sequence). As DNA, the CDR3 is TGTGCCAGCTACAGGGACGATCAGCCCCAGCATTTT. Translation gives CASYRDDQPQHF.

This clonotype was seen more than once but under ten times. The chain has TRBV6-1 and TRBJ2-7; D perhaps matches TRBD2 (6 bases). This CDR3 is 14 amino acids long. CDR1 and CDR2 (germline): MNHNS, SASEGT. Trimming shortened V by 0 bases and J by 3 bases, and 9 bases separated the two germline ends. CDR3 coding DNA: TGTGCCAGCAGTGAAGCTCGGGGAGGCTACGAGCAGTACTTC. Protein product: CASSEARGGYEQYF.

This clonotype was recorded at least ten times. The chain carries TRBV18 and TRBJ2-5; D tentatively reads TRBD1 or TRBD2 (5 bases each). In germline, CDR1 is KGHSH, CDR2 LQKENI. The CDR3 is made up of 14 amino acids. V was pared by 2 bases and J by 7 bases, with 14 bases between. The CDR3 here is CASSPGTGTGTQYF. Written as DNA, the CDR3 is TGTGCCAGCTCACCAGGGACGGGGACGGGGACCCAGTACTTC.

In this sample, this clonotype turned up a few times. This sequence joins TRBV7-2 and TRBJ2-7, with a weak D call TRBD1 (5 bases). CDR1 SGHTA and CDR2 FQGNSA come from the germline V gene. V was cut by 4 bases and J by 1 base, with 11 bases left in between. The CDR3 has 14 residues. The CDR3 coding sequence is TGTGCCAGCAGCTGGGGCCAATCATCCTACGAGCAGTACTTC. It yields the protein CASSWGQSSYEQYF.

This clonotype was detected only a few times. This rearrangement joins TRBV12-3 or TRBV12-4 to TRBJ2-1, with D possibly being TRBD1 (6 bases). This CDR3 has 16 amino acids. Trimming took 4 bases from V and 8 from J, leaving 21 bases between them. CDR3: CASSSTTGLLVDEQFF. CDR3 nucleotide sequence: TGTGCCAGCAGTTCAACCACAGGGCTCCTAGTGGATGAGCAGTTCTTC.

The chain joins TRBV4-2 to TRBJ2-3; D uncertain. In germline, CDR1 is LGHNA, CDR2 YNFKEQ. V shed 0 bases and J shed 2 bases, with 15 bases lying between them. This CDR3 comprises 17 residues. CDR3 coding DNA: TGTGCCAGCAGCCAAGAGTATGGTGGTGGATTCACAGATACGCAGTATTTT. This translates into CASSQEYGGGFTDTQYF.

The table lists this clonotype with many counts. The V gene is TRBV14, the J gene TRBJ2-1; the D is unclear. The ends were cut back, 0 bases at V and 4 bases at J, with 4 bases in the middle. CDR3 size: 13 residues. Germline CDR1 is SGHDN and CDR2 is FVKESK. The DNA of the CDR3 is TGTGCCAGCAGCCAAGACGCGTACAATGAGCAGTTCTTC. Its translation: CASSQDAYNEQFF.

This clonotype was seen more than once but under ten times. This chain uses TRBV27 with TRBJ2-5, with D perhaps matching TRBD1 or TRBD2 (5 bases each). V lost 5 bases, J lost 5 bases, and 12 bases lay in between. The CDR3 sequence is 13 residues long. CDR1 and CDR2 from the germline V gene are MNHEY and SMNVEV (reference sequence). CDR3 amino acids: CASSISGPETQYF. DNA of the CDR3: TGTGCCAGCAGTATCTCGGGGCCGGAGACCCAGTACTTC.

Only a few counts were recorded for this clonotype. V gene TRBV4-3 combines with J gene TRBJ2-3; D is possibly TRBD1 or TRBD2 (5 bases each). This CDR3 contains 15 residues. V was trimmed by 4 bases and J by 5 bases, leaving 16 bases between them. Looked up from germline, CDR1 is LGHNA and CDR2 is YSLEER. CDR3 sequence: CASSLDRGMGDTQYF. CDR3 coding DNA: TGCGCCAGCAGCCTAGACAGAGGGATGGGAGATACGCAGTATTTT.

This chain joins TRBV29-1 and TRBJ1-1; 7 nucleotides align to TRBD1. Germline V gene data show CDR1 as SQVTM and CDR2 as ANQGSEA. The CDR3 spans 12 residues. The V segment lost 6 bases and the J segment 4 bases; nucleotides outside the gene matches: 5. The chain's CDR3 is CSVRPGGTEAFF. The CDR3 DNA reads TGCAGCGTACGGCCAGGGGGCACTGAAGCTTTCTTT.

This clonotype was recorded many times. This CDR3 is CASSLTGGSPLHF. The CDR3 DNA is TGTGCCAGCAGTTTGACAGGGGGATCACCCCTCCACTTT. The V gene is TRBV28, the J gene TRBJ1-6; 9 bases line up with TRBD1. Looked up from germline, CDR1 is MDHEN and CDR2 is SYDVKM. This CDR3 contains 13 residues. V dropped 3 bases and J dropped 10; count of bases not matched to a gene: 1. Full variable domain (rest looked up from reference TRBV28 and TRBJ1-6): DVKVTQSSRYLVKRTGEKVFLECVQDMDHENMFWYRQDPGLGLRLIYFSYDVKMKEKGDIPEGYSVSREKKERFSLILESASTNQTSMYLCASSLTGGSPLHFGNGTRLTVT.

This clonotype was observed a single time. CDR3 sequence: CATRGEASGRNEQFF. CDR3 DNA sequence: TGTGCCACCAGAGGCGAGGCTAGCGGGAGGAATGAGCAGTTCTTC. The chain uses TRBV10-3 and TRBJ2-1; 11 nucleotides align to TRBD2. With V trimmed by 10 bases and J by 7 bases, 12 bases remained unmatched. The CDR3 runs to 15 residues. The germline gives CDR1 ENHRY, CDR2 SYGVKD.

The CDR3 is CASSPTSRTDTQYF. The CDR3 DNA reads as TGTGCCAGCAGTCCGACTAGCCGCACAGATACGCAGTATTTT. V and J are TRBV14 and TRBJ2-3; 7 bases map to TRBD2. Germline assignment: CDR1 SGHDN and CDR2 FVKESK. Losses at the gene ends were 6 bases for V and 1 base for J; bases not matched to a gene: 4. The CDR3 consists of 14 residues.

This clonotype was seen at least ten times. The gene calls are TRBV7-3 and TRBJ2-1, with 8 bases that match TRBD2. This CDR3 has 16 amino acids. Unmatched junction bases numbered 10, after V lost 4 bases and J lost 5 bases. Germline V CDR1 and CDR2: SGHTA, FQGTGA. The CDR3 sequence is CASSSAAGAFHNEQFF. Written as DNA, the CDR3 is TGTGCCAGCAGCTCAGCAGCGGGGGCCTTCCACAATGAGCAGTTCTTC. Full variable domain (missing parts from reference TRBV7-3 and TRBJ2-1): GAGVSQTPSNKVTEKGKYVELRCDPISGHTALYWYRQSLGQGPEFLIYFQGTGAADDSGLPNDRFFAVRPEGSVSTLKIQRTERGDSAVYLCASSSAAGAFHNEQFFGPGTRLTVL.